Listed below are T cell receptor beta chains from one sample, sequenced in a study of cytomegalovirus exposure and HLA in healthy donors. Repertoires were generated with immunoSEQ multiplex PCR, while TCRdb's copy carries only in-frame clones and drops some. The sample table includes 55,000 or so clones. The source material was PBMCs. These receptors all come from a woman in her 30s in good health and CMV-seropositive. CDR3s include the opening cysteine and the closing phenylalanine or tryptophan. The D gene is left open where the match is weak.

>TRBV6-5|TRBJ2-1|-
CASSPRTALNEQFF
TGTGCCAGCAGCCCACGGACAGCCCTCAATGAGCAGTTCTTC
>TRBV30|TRBJ1-5|-
CAWGGATNNQPQHF
TGTGCCTGGGGGGGGGCCACCAACAATCAGCCCCAGCATTTT
>TRBV4-1|TRBJ2-7|TRBD1
CASSQETGFYEQYF
TGCGCCAGCAGCCAGGAGACAGGGTTCTACGAGCAGTACTTC
>TRBV27|TRBJ2-3|-
CASSFLREDTQYF
TGTGCCAGCAGTTTCCTCAGGGAAGATACGCAGTATTTT
>TRBV5-6|TRBJ1-2|-
CASSLSTTRAYDYTF
TGTGCCAGCAGCTTGTCGACAACCCGAGCCTATGACTACACCTTC
>TRBV9|TRBJ2-7|-
CASSGRDSVYSYEQYF
TGTGCCAGCAGCGGCCGGGACTCCGTGTACTCCTACGAGCAGTACTTC
>TRBV15|TRBJ1-5|-
CATSRERESNQPQHF
TGTGCCACCAGCAGAGAGAGGGAATCCAATCAGCCCCAGCATTTT
>TRBV18|TRBJ1-6|TRBD1
CASSPSGAGGDSPLHF
TGTGCCAGCTCACCATCGGGGGCAGGGGGCGATTCACCCCTCCACTTT
>TRBV16|TRBJ2-7|-
CASSQSGQTYEQYF
TGTGCCAGCAGCCAATCGGGACAAACCTACGAGCAGTACTTC
>TRBV11-2|TRBJ1-2|TRBD1
CASSLPWRGPAGYGYTF
TGTGCCAGCAGCTTACCATGGAGGGGGCCCGCGGGCTATGGCTACACCTTC
>TRBV6-1|TRBJ2-5|-
CASSEGLYQETQYF
TGTGCCAGCAGTGAGGGCCTGTACCAAGAGACCCAGTACTTC
>TRBV29-1|TRBJ2-2|TRBD1
CSVGRTGGTGELFF
TGCAGCGTTGGACGGACAGGGGGGACCGGGGAGCTGTTTTTT
>TRBV29-1|TRBJ2-7|TRBD2
CSVLSGGGYEQYF
TGCAGCGTACTTAGCGGGGGCGGTTACGAGCAGTACTTC
>TRBV4-1|TRBJ1-5|-
CASSQDYSPDQPQHF
TGCGCCAGCAGCCAAGATTACAGCCCAGATCAGCCCCAGCATTTT
>TRBV6-5|TRBJ1-1|-
CASSQRRETEAFF
TGTGCCAGCAGCCAACGGAGGGAGACTGAAGCTTTCTTT
>TRBV10-1|TRBJ2-3|TRBD1
CASSDGTVTDTQYF
TGCGCCAGCAGTGACGGGACAGTCACAGATACGCAGTATTTT
>TRBV13|TRBJ2-3|TRBD1
CASSSPGQGGDTQYF
TGTGCCAGCAGCTCTCCGGGACAGGGAGGGGATACGCAGTATTTT
>TRBV5-1|TRBJ1-1|TRBD1
CASSWGQGRGTEAFF
TGCGCCAGCAGCTGGGGACAGGGCAGGGGCACTGAAGCTTTCTTT
>TRBV5-1|TRBJ2-6|-
CASSLDSPYPGANVLTF
TGCGCCAGCAGCTTGGACAGTCCCTATCCTGGGGCCAACGTCCTGACTTTC
>TRBV29-1|TRBJ2-7|TRBD2
CSVERLAGSEQYF
TGCAGCGTTGAACGACTAGCGGGTAGCGAGCAGTACTTC
>TRBV11-2|TRBJ2-1|TRBD2
CASSHPIAGGTGEQFF
TGTGCCAGCAGCCATCCAATAGCGGGGGGTACGGGTGAGCAGTTCTTC
>TRBV5-1|TRBJ1-2|-
CASSLGGTGPYGYTF
TGCGCCAGCAGCTTGGGCGGGACGGGACCCTATGGCTACACCTTC
>TRBV28|TRBJ2-7|TRBD1
CASRRQGIGYEQYF
TGTGCCAGCAGACGACAGGGGATCGGCTACGAGCAGTACTTC
>TRBV25-1|TRBJ1-4|-
CASPRSGGEKLFF
TGTGCCAGCCCTCGGTCGGGAGGGGAAAAACTGTTTTTT
>TRBV30|TRBJ2-6|TRBD1
CAWDTGTDYSGANVLTF
TGTGCCTGGGACACCGGGACAGACTACTCTGGGGCCAACGTCCTGACTTTC
>TRBV28|TRBJ1-5|-
CASYPSSRGSQPQHF
TGTGCCAGCTACCCCTCGTCCCGAGGGAGCCAGCCCCAGCATTTT
>TRBV15|TRBJ2-3|TRBD1
CATSRDGTGVDTQYF
TGTGCCACCAGCAGAGATGGGACAGGGGTGGATACGCAGTATTTT
>TRBV9|TRBJ1-1|-
CASSPKWAGHDENTEAFF
TGTGCCAGCAGCCCCAAATGGGCAGGGCACGACGAGAACACTGAAGCTTTCTTT
>TRBV6-5|TRBJ1-4|TRBD1
CASRGYRGRVEKLFF
TGTGCCAGCAGGGGCTACAGGGGGCGCGTTGAAAAACTGTTTTTT
>TRBV9|TRBJ2-7|-
CASSVGDIDYEQYF
TGTGCCAGCAGCGTAGGGGACATAGACTACGAGCAGTACTTC
>TRBV5-1|TRBJ1-6|TRBD1
CASSPGQGDSPLHF
TGCGCCAGCAGCCCGGGACAGGGGGATTCACCCCTCCACTTT
>TRBV6-1|TRBJ1-5|-
CASSGTGNQPQHF
TGTGCCAGCAGTGGAACAGGGAATCAGCCCCAGCATTTT